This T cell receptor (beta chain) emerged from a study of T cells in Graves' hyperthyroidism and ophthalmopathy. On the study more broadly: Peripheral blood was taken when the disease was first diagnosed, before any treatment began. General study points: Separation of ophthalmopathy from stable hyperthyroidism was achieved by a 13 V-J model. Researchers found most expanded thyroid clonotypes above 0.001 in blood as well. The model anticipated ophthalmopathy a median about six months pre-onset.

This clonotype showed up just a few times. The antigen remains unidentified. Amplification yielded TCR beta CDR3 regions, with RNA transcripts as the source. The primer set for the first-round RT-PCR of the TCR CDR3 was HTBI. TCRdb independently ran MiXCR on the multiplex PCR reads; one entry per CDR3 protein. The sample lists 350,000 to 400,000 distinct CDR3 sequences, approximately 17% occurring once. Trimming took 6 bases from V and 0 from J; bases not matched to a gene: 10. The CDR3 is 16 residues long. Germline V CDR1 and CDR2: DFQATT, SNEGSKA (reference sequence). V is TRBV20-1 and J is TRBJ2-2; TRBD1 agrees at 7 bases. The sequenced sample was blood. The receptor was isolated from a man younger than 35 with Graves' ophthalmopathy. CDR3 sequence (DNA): TGCAGTGCCCACCCCCGGGACAGCTCGAACACCGGGGAGCTGTTTTTT. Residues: CSAHPRDSSNTGELFF.